This T cell receptor beta chain derives from a study of blood T cell repertoires in COVID-19. About the research overall: Researchers got acute and convalescent COVID-19 samples from the United States, Italy and Spain. PBMCs, B-cell-depleted T cells, or T cells provided the cDNA or gDNA that made up the material.

The CDR3 runs to 16 residues. V lost 6 bases and J 1 base, leaving 18 bases between the germline ends. Germline CDR1 and CDR2: MNHNY and SVGAGI (reference sequence). Original handling: Counts of nucleated cells, estimated from reference gene primer amplification, were obtained. Assay: immunoSEQ multiplex PCR; the TCRdb copy retains only in-frame clones and omits some. That table gives V, J and clone size, and the DNA gave D and trimming. The repertoire consists of some 31,000 clones, with more than 75% occurring once and the leading ten covering less than 9%. The source of this sequence is a woman aged 55 to 70 with acute or convalescent COVID-19. V is TRBV6-6 and J is TRBJ1-1, with TRBD1 as a possible D gene (6 bases). Material for sequencing was peripheral blood. CDR3 coding DNA: TGTGCCAGCAGGAACCCCGGACAGAACACGAACACTGAAGCTTTCTTT. It codes for CASRNPGQNTNTEAFF.